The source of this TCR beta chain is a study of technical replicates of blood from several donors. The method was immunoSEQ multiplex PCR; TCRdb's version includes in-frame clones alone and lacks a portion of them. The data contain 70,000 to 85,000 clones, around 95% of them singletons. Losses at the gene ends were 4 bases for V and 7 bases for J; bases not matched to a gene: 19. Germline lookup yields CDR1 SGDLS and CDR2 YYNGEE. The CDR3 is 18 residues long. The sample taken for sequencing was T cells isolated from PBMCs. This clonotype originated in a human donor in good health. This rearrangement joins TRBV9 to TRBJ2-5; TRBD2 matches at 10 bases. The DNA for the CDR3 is TGTGCCAGCAGCTCCGCCGCGTTAGCGGGGGGCCCCACGGGGACCCAGTACTTC. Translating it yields CASSSAALAGGPTGTQYF. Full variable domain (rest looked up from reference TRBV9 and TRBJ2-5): DSGVTQTPKHLITATGQRVTLRCSPRSGDLSVYWYQQSLDQGLQFLIQYYNGEERAKGNILERFSAQQFPDLHSELNLSSLELGDSALYFCASSSAALAGGPTGTQYFGPGTRLLVL.